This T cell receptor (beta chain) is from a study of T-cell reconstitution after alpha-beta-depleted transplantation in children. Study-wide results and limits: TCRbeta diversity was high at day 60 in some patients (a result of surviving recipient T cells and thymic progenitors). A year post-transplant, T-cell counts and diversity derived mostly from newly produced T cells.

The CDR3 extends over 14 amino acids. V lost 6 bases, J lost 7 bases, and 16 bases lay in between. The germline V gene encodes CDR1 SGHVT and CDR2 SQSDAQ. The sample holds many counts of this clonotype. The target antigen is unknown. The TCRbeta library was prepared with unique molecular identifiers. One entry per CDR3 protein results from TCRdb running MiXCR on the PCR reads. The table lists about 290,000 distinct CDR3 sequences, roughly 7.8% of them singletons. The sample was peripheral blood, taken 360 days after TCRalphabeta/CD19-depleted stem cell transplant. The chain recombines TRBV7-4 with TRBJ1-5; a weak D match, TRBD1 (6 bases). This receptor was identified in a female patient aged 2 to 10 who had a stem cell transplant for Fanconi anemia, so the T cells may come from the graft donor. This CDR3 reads CASSNTGWGQPQHF. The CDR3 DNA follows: TGTGCCAGCAGTAATACAGGGTGGGGGCAGCCCCAGCATTTT.